This TCR beta chain was observed in a study of blood T cell repertoires in COVID-19. Looking at the study overall: Samples representing acute and convalescent COVID-19 were sourced from the United States, Italy and Spain.

In germline, CDR1 is MGHDK, CDR2 SYGVNS. The junction had 5 bases not matched to a gene; V was cut back by 7 bases and J by 3 bases. CDR3 length: 13 amino acids. This study enrolled people aged roughly 18 to 100 from roughly 24 US geographic areas. Self-reported history from a screening survey and questionnaire set each donor's cohort. This clone was seen only a few times. In the authors' workflow: Amplification of reference gene primers was used by the study to estimate nucleated cell counts. TCRdb's copy holds only in-frame clones and misses some; the assay was immunoSEQ multiplex PCR. For V, J and clone size, that table is used; D and trimming come from the DNA. The data show 400,000 to 450,000 clones, 80% to 90% seen once.

Sequenced: PBMCs or T cells enriched from blood (not recorded which). The clonotype was recovered from a man younger than 45 who had recovered from COVID-19. The J gene is TRBJ1-1, the V gene TRBV25-1; TRBD1 agrees at 7 bases. Here the CDR3 reads CASTHRGDTEAFF. In nucleotides, the CDR3 is TGTGCCAGCACTCACAGGGGCGACACTGAAGCTTTCTTT. Combining the CDR3 with reference TRBV25-1 and TRBJ1-1 gives the whole variable domain EADIYQTPRYLVIGTGKKITLECSQTMGHDKMYWYQQDPGMELHLIHYSYGVNSTEKGDLSSESTVSRIRTEHFPLTLESARPSHTSQYLCASTHRGDTEAFFGQGTRLTVV.